These 8 T cell receptor beta chains were sequenced from one sample in a study of CD8 T cells in ankylosing spondylitis. General study findings and limits: For ankylosing spondylitis blood, a TCR beta motif of roughly 8 highly homologous variants appeared characteristic.

These receptors' antigens are unknown. TCRdb re-derived calls from the 5' RACE reads in MiXCR, one entry per CDR3 protein. This table holds 750,000 to 850,000 distinct CDR3 sequences, about an eighth found once. Sequencing used blood, either unsorted or a sorted T cell fraction (not recorded which). The receptors come from a male donor with ankylosing spondylitis.

This sequence joins TRBV20-1 and TRBJ2-1; the match to TRBD2 covers 9 bases. CDR3 length: 17 amino acids. Germline assignment: CDR1 DFQATT and CDR2 SNEGSKA (reference sequence). V shed 2 bases, J shed 0 bases, and the junction held 8 bases outside the gene matches. For the CDR3, the DNA is TGCAGTGCTAGAAGTAGCGGGGGAACGAGCTCCTACAATGAGCAGTTCTTC. It is translated as CSARSSGGTSSYNEQFF.

Written as DNA, the CDR3 is TGTGCCAGCTCACCTACAGGGGGTTATGGATACGAGCAGTACTTC. Its protein is CASSPTGGYGYEQYF. V gene TRBV18 combines with J gene TRBJ2-7; 8 bases match TRBD1. V was clipped by 3 bases and J by 4 bases; unmatched bases: 8. The CDR3 has 15 residues. Germline V gene data show CDR1 as KGHSH and CDR2 as LQKENI. Supplemented by reference TRBV18 and TRBJ2-7, the full variable domain reads NAGVMQNPRHLVRRRGQEARLRCSPMKGHSHVYWYRQLPEEGLKFMVYLQKENIIDESGMPKERFSAEFPKEGPSILRIQQVVRGDSAAYFCASSPTGGYGYEQYFGPGTRLTVT.

The gene calls are TRBV15 and TRBJ2-1, with D perhaps matching TRBD1 or TRBD2 (5 bases each). Trimming stripped 5 bases from V and 4 bases from J, with 12 bases between. The germline gives CDR1 LNHNV, CDR2 YYDKDF (reference sequence). The CDR3 spans 14 residues. CDR3 in amino acids: CATSLRDQYNEQFF. For the CDR3, the DNA is TGTGCCACCAGCCTCCGGGACCAGTACAATGAGCAGTTCTTC.

The chain carries TRBV4-2 and TRBJ2-5; D possibly uses TRBD1 or TRBD2 (5 bases each). V was cut by 3 bases and J by 1 base, with 15 bases left in between. This CDR3 contains 16 residues. Per germline, CDR1 LGHNA and CDR2 YNFKEQ. CDR3 nucleotide sequence: TGTGCCAGCAGCCATGGTTCCCGGGACCCCCAAGAGACCCAGTACTTC. Protein: CASSHGSRDPQETQYF.

This rearrangement joins TRBV6-5 to TRBJ1-1; unclear D gene. Germline V gene data show CDR1 as MNHEY and CDR2 as SVGAGI. Trimming took off 4 bases at V and 3 bases at J, with 27 bases between the two ends. The CDR3 runs 19 residues. The CDR3 DNA sequence: TGTGCCAGCAGTTCCTTTCGGCGCCATAGGGATAGGATATACACTGAAGCTTTCTTT. Protein: CASSSFRRHRDRIYTEAFF.

The chain employs TRBV5-6 and TRBJ1-5; unclear D gene. Trimming removed 4 bases from V and 2 bases from J, with 13 bases in between. The CDR3 covers 15 residues. Germline V gives CDR1 SGHDT, CDR2 YYEEEE. DNA of the CDR3: TGTGCCAGCAGCCAGGTAGGGTCGGGCAATCAGCCCCAGCATTTT. Translating it yields CASSQVGSGNQPQHF.

This rearrangement joins TRBV28 to TRBJ2-3; 7 nucleotides line up with TRBD1. After removal of 1 base from V and 3 bases from J, the junction contained 7 bases not matched to a gene. Germline V gene lookup returns CDR1 MDHEN and CDR2 SYDVKM. This CDR3 is 16 amino acids long. CDR3 sequence: CASSLSTGKKTDTQYF. CDR3 in DNA: TGTGCCAGCAGTTTATCGACAGGGAAGAAAACAGATACGCAGTATTTT.

The J gene is TRBJ2-3, the V gene TRBV5-1, with 8 bases that match TRBD1. Germline V CDR1 and CDR2: SGHRS, YFSETQ. The V segment lost 1 base and the J segment 1 base; nucleotides outside the gene matches: 5. This CDR3 has 16 amino acids. Written as DNA, the CDR3 is TGCGCCAGCAGCTTGATGGCAGGGGGCGGCACAGATACGCAGTATTTT. It translates to CASSLMAGGGTDTQYF. The variable domain in full, completed from reference TRBV5-1 and TRBJ2-3, reads KAGVTQTPRYLIKTRGQQVTLSCSPISGHRSVSWYQQTPGQGLQFLFEYFSETQRNKGNFPGRFSGRQFSNSRSEMNVSTLELGDSALYLCASSLMAGGGTDTQYFGPGTRLTVL.